A single sample is the source of the 21 T cell receptor beta chains below, sequenced in a study of shared clonotypes between healthy human individuals. Repertoires were generated with immunoSEQ multiplex PCR, while TCRdb's copy carries only in-frame clones and drops some. The table lists some 1.5 million clones, 95% to 97% of them singletons. Sequenced: naive CD4+ T cells sorted from blood. Subset indicated: CD45RA+ positively selected. Receptors originate from a young man in good health.

The chain carries TRBV10-2 and TRBJ2-5; D gene ambiguous. The length of the CDR3 is 11 residues. In germline, CDR1 is WSHSY, CDR2 SAAADI. V was trimmed by 2 bases and J by 7 bases, leaving 5 bases between them. CDR3: CASSELGTQYF. The CDR3 DNA is TGCGCCAGCAGTGAGCTGGGGACCCAGTACTTC.

The chain couples TRBV10-1 to TRBJ2-7; 8 bases are shared with TRBD1. Trimming took 6 bases from V and 4 from J; bases not matched to a gene: 11. The CDR3 spans 15 residues. Germline CDR1 reads WNHNN; CDR2 reads SYGVQD (reference sequence). The DNA of the CDR3 is TGCGCCAGCAGACTCACCGGGACAGGACATTACGAGCAGTACTTC. It is translated as CASRLTGTGHYEQYF.

V gene TRBV7-2 combines with J gene TRBJ1-2; the D is unclear. This CDR3 has 14 residues. The ends were cut back, 5 bases at V and 4 bases at J, with 14 bases in the middle. Germline V gene sequence: CDR1 SGHTA, CDR2 FQGNSA. The DNA of the CDR3 is TGTGCCAGCAGCCTCCGGCAGGTTATCTATGGCTACACCTTC. It translates to CASSLRQVIYGYTF.

The rearrangement links TRBV2 to TRBJ2-1; D ambiguous. CDR3 length equals 13 residues. Germline CDR1 SNHLY, CDR2 FYNNEI. V was trimmed by 8 bases and J by 0 bases, leaving 8 bases between them. DNA of the CDR3: TGTGCCAGCGGCACAAGCTCCTACAATGAGCAGTTCTTC. Translated: CASGTSSYNEQFF.

This chain uses TRBV5-6 with TRBJ2-1; the match to TRBD2 covers 10 bases. The CDR3 loop spans 16 amino acids. Germline CDR1 is SGHDT and CDR2 is YYEEEE. Germline trimming cut 4 bases from V and 3 bases from J; bases unmatched to any gene: 7. CDR3 sequence (DNA): TGTGCCAGCAGCCCCGGACTAGCGGTCGACTACAATGAGCAGTTCTTC. It translates to CASSPGLAVDYNEQFF.

The V and J genes are TRBV27 and TRBJ2-1; D not resolved. The V and J ends lost 5 bases and 5 bases respectively, with 13 bases between them. Germline loops: CDR1 MNHEY, CDR2 SMNVEV (reference sequence). This CDR3 spans 14 amino acids. CDR3 residues: CASSGRERDNEQFF. In nucleotides, the CDR3 is TGTGCCAGCAGTGGAAGGGAAAGGGACAATGAGCAGTTCTTC.

Note on this clone: A junction end diverges from the germline sequence, so it may reflect a read error. The rearrangement uses TRBV5-1 and TRBJ2-1; no firm D call. The CDR3 runs 16 residues. CDR1 and CDR2 from the germline V gene are SGHRS and YFSETQ. The CDR3 reads CASSLDGSGSFNEQFF. DNA of the CDR3: TGCGCCAGCAGCTTGGATGGCTCAGGATCCTTCAATGAGCAGTTCTTC.

The chain joins TRBV5-1 to TRBJ2-7; tentative D call: TRBD1 (5 bases). The germline V gene encodes CDR1 SGHRS and CDR2 YFSETQ. V gave up 3 bases and J gave up 2 bases, with 15 bases separating them. This CDR3 has 15 amino acids. DNA of the CDR3: TGCGCCAGCAGCTCGTGGACACGGAGTACCTACGAGCAGTACTTC. It translates to CASSSWTRSTYEQYF.

This sequence joins TRBV6-5 and TRBJ2-7; D gene uncertain. The V end was cut by 9 bases, the J end by 0 bases, with 9 bases between. From germline, CDR1 is MNHEY and CDR2 SVGAGI. The CDR3 loop spans 12 amino acids. The CDR3 nucleotides are TGTGCCAGTGCTCCTAGCTCCTACGAGCAGTACTTC. Translating gives CASAPSSYEQYF.

The chain combines TRBV29-1 with TRBJ2-7; D is possibly TRBD1 or TRBD2 (5 bases each). With 4 bases removed from V and 3 bases from J, the gap between germline ends came to 19 bases. The CDR3 runs 15 residues. Germline values: CDR1 SQVTM, CDR2 ANQGSEA. The CDR3 spells CSVVVGLRGVYEQYF. The CDR3 region has the DNA TGCAGCGTTGTGGTAGGCTTGAGGGGTGTCTACGAGCAGTACTTC.

Turning to this clone: Other nucleotide sequences from this sample produce the same CDR3. V and J are TRBV7-2 and TRBJ2-2, with D tentatively TRBD1 (5 bases). Germline CDR1 is SGHTA and CDR2 is FQGNSA. This CDR3 has 14 amino acids. V lost 2 bases and J 3 bases, leaving 7 bases between the germline ends. Here the CDR3 reads CASSLRGDTGELFF. In DNA, the CDR3 is TGTGCCAGCAGCTTAAGGGGCGACACCGGGGAGCTGTTTTTT.

The chain links TRBV6-1 to TRBJ2-7; D is undetermined. With 5 bases removed from V and 7 bases from J, the gap between germline ends came to 9 bases. Germline CDR1 and CDR2: MNHNS and SASEGT. This CDR3 contains 11 residues. The CDR3 DNA follows: TGTGCCAGCAGTCATATCCGGGAGCAGTACTTC. The encoded protein is CASSHIREQYF.

The rearrangement uses TRBV15 and TRBJ2-3; D is unresolved. The CDR3 runs 15 residues. CDR1 is LNHNV, CDR2 YYDKDF, per germline (reference sequence). V lost 8 bases, J lost 3 bases, and 18 bases lay in between. The CDR3 bases are TGTGCCACCGCAGATGTATTGAGGTTTACAGATACGCAGTATTTT. The encoded protein is CATADVLRFTDTQYF.

The genes are TRBV4-3 and TRBJ1-1, with D perhaps matching TRBD1 (5 bases). The CDR3 totals 15 residues. Deletions cut 1 base from V and 1 base from J, with 10 bases between. CDR1 is LGHNA and CDR2 is YSLEER in the germline V gene. CDR3 bases: TGCGCCAGCAGCCAAGGGGGGAGGAGGAACACTGAAGCTTTCTTT. This codes for CASSQGGRRNTEAFF.

V gene TRBV18 combines with J gene TRBJ1-4; 12 nucleotides line up with TRBD1. The J segment lost 8 bases and the V segment lost 4 bases, leaving 5 bases of the junction unmatched. The CDR3 extends over 15 amino acids. Germline assignment: CDR1 KGHSH and CDR2 LQKENI. DNA for the CDR3: TGTGCCAGCTCACGTACTGGGACAGGGGGCGAAAAACTGTTTTTT. Its protein product is CASSRTGTGGEKLFF.

The chain is built from TRBV4-3 and TRBJ1-2; D call uncertain. Trimming took 1 base from V and 7 from J, leaving 13 bases between them. Germline CDR1 LGHNA, CDR2 YSLEER. CDR3 length: 14 residues. The CDR3 region is CASSQGTGLGGYTF. In nucleotides, the CDR3 is TGCGCCAGCAGCCAAGGGACCGGCCTGGGTGGCTACACCTTC.

This chain links TRBV25-1 with TRBJ2-3; 9 nucleotides match TRBD1. Unmatched junction bases numbered 2, after V lost 4 bases and J lost 3 bases. Looked up from germline, CDR1 is MGHDK and CDR2 is SYGVNS. There are 14 residues in the CDR3. Here the CDR3 DNA reads TGTGCCAGCAGTGGGGGACAGGGAACAGATACGCAGTATTTT. Translated: CASSGGQGTDTQYF.

The chain carries TRBV5-5 and TRBJ1-5, with 7 bases lining up with TRBD1. Unmatched junction bases numbered 1, after V lost 1 base and J lost 6 bases. The CDR3 is 13 residues long. The germline V gene has CDR1 SGHKS and CDR2 YYEKEE (reference sequence). The DNA of the CDR3 is TGTGCCAGCAGCTTGACAGGGGTTCAGCCCCAGCATTTT. As protein: CASSLTGVQPQHF.

V is TRBV7-2 and J is TRBJ2-1; D might be TRBD2 (6 bases). Germline V gene data show CDR1 as SGHTA and CDR2 as FQGNSA. The ends were cut back, 5 bases at V and 2 bases at J, with 16 bases in the middle. The CDR3 is 16 residues long. The CDR3: CASSVRLVGAYNEQFF. The CDR3 DNA reads TGTGCCAGCAGCGTACGACTAGTCGGAGCCTACAATGAGCAGTTCTTC.

The rearrangement uses TRBV19 and TRBJ1-1; tentatively, D is TRBD1 (6 bases). The CDR3 is 15 amino acids. Deletions cut 4 bases from V and 6 bases from J, with 18 bases between. From germline, CDR1 is LNHDA and CDR2 SQIVND (reference sequence). The CDR3 DNA is TGTGCCAGTAGTACCCGGGGGGGCAGCACGGCTGAAGCTTTCTTT. Amino acid sequence: CASSTRGGSTAEAFF. Supplemented by reference TRBV19 and TRBJ1-1, the full variable domain reads DGGITQSPKYLFRKEGQNVTLSCEQNLNHDAMYWYRQDPGQGLRLIYYSQIVNDFQKGDIAEGYSVSREKKESFPLTVTSAQKNPTAFYLCASSTRGGSTAEAFFGQGTRLTVV.

This sequence joins TRBV6-1 and TRBJ2-7; TRBD1 or TRBD2 may be the D gene (5 bases each). The CDR3 is made up of 15 amino acids. Germline V gene lookup returns CDR1 MNHNS and CDR2 SASEGT. Trimming removed 5 bases at V and 3 bases at J, with 17 bases between. The CDR3 is CASSPSWGINYEQYF. The CDR3 region has the DNA TGTGCCAGCAGTCCAAGTTGGGGGATTAACTACGAGCAGTACTTC.